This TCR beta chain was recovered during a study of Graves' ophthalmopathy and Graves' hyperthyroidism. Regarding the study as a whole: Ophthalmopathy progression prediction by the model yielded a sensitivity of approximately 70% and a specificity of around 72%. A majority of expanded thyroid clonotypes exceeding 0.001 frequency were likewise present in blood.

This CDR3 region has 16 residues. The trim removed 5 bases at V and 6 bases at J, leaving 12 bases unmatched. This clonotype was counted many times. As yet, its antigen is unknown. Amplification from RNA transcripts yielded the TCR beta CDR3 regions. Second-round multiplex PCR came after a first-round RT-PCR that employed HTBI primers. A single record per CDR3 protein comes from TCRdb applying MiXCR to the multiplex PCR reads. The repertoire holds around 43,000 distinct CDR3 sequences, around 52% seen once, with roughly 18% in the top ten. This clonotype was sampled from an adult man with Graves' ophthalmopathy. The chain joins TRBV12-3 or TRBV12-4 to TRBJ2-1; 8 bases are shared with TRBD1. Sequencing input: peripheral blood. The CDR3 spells CASSPPGQESVNEQFF. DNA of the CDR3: TGTGCCAGCAGTCCCCCGGGACAGGAGTCGGTCAATGAGCAGTTCTTC.